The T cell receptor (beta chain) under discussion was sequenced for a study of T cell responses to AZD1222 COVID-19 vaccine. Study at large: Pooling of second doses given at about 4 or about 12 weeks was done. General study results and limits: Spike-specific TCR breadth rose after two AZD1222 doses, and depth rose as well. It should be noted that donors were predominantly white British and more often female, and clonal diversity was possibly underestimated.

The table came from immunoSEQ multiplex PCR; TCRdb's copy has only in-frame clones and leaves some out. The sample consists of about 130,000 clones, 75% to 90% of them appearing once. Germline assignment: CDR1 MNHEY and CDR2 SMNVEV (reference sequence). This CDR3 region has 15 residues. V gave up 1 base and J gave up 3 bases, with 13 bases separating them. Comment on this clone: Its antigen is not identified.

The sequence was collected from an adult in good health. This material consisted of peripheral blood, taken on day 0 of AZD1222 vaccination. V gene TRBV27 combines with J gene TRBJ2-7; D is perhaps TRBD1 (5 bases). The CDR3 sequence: CASSLFWGAIYEQYF. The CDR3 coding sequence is TGTGCCAGCAGTTTATTTTGGGGCGCGATCTACGAGCAGTACTTC.